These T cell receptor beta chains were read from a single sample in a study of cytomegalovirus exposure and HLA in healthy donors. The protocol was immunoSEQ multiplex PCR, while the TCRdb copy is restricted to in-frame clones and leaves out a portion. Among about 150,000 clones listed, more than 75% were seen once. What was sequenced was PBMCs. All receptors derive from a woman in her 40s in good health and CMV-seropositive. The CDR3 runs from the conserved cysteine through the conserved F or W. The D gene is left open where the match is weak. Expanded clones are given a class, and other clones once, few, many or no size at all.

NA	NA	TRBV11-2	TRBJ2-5	TGTGCCAGCAGCTCCCTCAGGGGGACCCAGTACTTC	CASSSLRGTQYF
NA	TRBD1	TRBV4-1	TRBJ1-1	TGCGCCAGCGCCGGGACAGGTAGCGGAGCTTTCTTT	CASAGTGSGAFF
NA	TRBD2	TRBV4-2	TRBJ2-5	TGTGCCAGCAGCCCCCGACTAGCGGGAGGGCCTGTGGAGACCCAGTACTTC	CASSPRLAGGPVETQYF
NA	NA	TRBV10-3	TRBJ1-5	TGTGCCATCAGTGAGTCTACAAGTCAGCCCCAGCATTTT	CAISESTSQPQHF
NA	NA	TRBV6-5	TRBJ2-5	TGTGCCAGCAGACCAAACGGACGGGGAGAGACCCAGTACTTC	CASRPNGRGETQYF
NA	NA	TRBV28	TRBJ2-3	TGTGCCACCCGAGCCGGCACAGATACGCAGTATTTT	CATRAGTDTQYF
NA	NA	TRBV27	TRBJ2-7	TGTGCCAGCAGTTTTTCGCCGCACTTATTCTCCGAGCAGTACTTC	CASSFSPHLFSEQYF
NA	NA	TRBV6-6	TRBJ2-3	TGTGCCAGCAGTTCCGGGACTTCAGCTATCACAGATACGCAGTATTTT	CASSSGTSAITDTQYF
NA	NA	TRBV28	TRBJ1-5	TGTGCCAGCAGTTCCAGGGTTCCCAATCAGCCCCAGCATTTT	CASSSRVPNQPQHF
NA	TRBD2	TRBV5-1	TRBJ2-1	TGCGCCAGCAGCTCCGGGAGGGGGATTCGATACAATGAGCAGTTCTTC	CASSSGRGIRYNEQFF
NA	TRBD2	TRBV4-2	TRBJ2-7	TGTGCCAGCAGCGCGACTAGCGGAATCTACGAGCAGTACTTC	CASSATSGIYEQYF
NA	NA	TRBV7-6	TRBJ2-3	TGTGCCAGCAGCTTGTGGAACCGGGGCACAGATACGCAGTATTTT	CASSLWNRGTDTQYF
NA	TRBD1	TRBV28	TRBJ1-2	TGTGCCAGCAGTTTGTCGCAACCGGGACAGGGTATTGGCTACACCTTC	CASSLSQPGQGIGYTF
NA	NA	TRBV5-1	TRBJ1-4	TGCGCCAGCAGCTTGGGAGCGGGCGCAACTAATGAAAAACTGTTTTTT	CASSLGAGATNEKLFF
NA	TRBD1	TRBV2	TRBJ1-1	TGTGCCAGCAGTTTCGTTAGTGGGACAGGGGCGTTGAACACTGAAGCTTTCTTT	CASSFVSGTGALNTEAFF
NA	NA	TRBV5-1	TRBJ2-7	TGCGCCAGCAGCGTTGGGGTCCGGGGCTACGAGCAGTACTTC	CASSVGVRGYEQYF
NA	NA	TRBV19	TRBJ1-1	TGTGCCAGTAGTGGGGGGGCCCGGATTCGAGCTTTCTTT	CASSGGARIRAFF
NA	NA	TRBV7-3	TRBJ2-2	TGTGCCAGCAGCCATACGGGGGACTCGGAGAACACCGGGGAGCTGTTTTTT	CASSHTGDSENTGELFF
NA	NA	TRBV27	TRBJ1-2	TGTGCCAGCAGCCCTAGGGGCAACTATGGCTACACCTTC	CASSPRGNYGYTF
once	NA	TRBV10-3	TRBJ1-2	TGTGCCATCAGTCAGACAGCTGAGAACGGCTACACCTTC	CAISQTAENGYTF
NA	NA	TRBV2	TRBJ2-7	TGTGCCAGCAGTGAAATGGGGGCCTTTGGGGGCCGAAGCTCCTACGAGCAGTACTTC	CASSEMGAFGGRSSYEQYF
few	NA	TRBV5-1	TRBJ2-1	TGCGCCAGCAGCTTGGACGGGAGCTCCTACAATGAGCAGTTCTTC	CASSLDGSSYNEQFF
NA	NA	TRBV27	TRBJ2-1	TGTGCCAGCAGCCCTTTCGCACTAGCAGGAAACAATGAGCAGTTCTTC	CASSPFALAGNNEQFF
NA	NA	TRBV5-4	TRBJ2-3	TGTGCCAGCGTTTATAGTAGGAGAGATACGCAGTATTTT	CASVYSRRDTQYF
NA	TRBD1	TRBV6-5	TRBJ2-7	TGTGCCAGCAGTTACTGGCAGGGGGACGAGCAGTACTTC	CASSYWQGDEQYF
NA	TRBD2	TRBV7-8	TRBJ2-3	TGTGCCAGCAGCTTAGGAGCGGGAGGGTCAGATACGCAGTATTTT	CASSLGAGGSDTQYF
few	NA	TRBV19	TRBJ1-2	TGTGCCAGTAGTATGGGGGGTAGGGGCTACACCTTC	CASSMGGRGYTF
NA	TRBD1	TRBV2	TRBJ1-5	TGTGCCAGCAGTGCAGGGGGTGGAAGCAATCAGCCCCAGCATTTT	CASSAGGGSNQPQHF
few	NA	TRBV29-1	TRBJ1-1	TGCAGCGTTGAAGCAGACGAGGTGCTGAACACTGAAGCTTTCTTT	CSVEADEVLNTEAFF
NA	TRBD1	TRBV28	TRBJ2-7	TGTGCCAGCAGTTTTTCCACAGGGGGATACGAGCAGTACTTC	CASSFSTGGYEQYF
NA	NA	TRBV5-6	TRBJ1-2	TGTGCCAGCAGCCCCCGTCGGGGATATGGCTACACCTTC	CASSPRRGYGYTF
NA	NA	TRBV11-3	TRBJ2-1	TGTGCCAGCAGCTCCCGGCAGTCCGGGAGCTCCTACAATGAGCAGTTCTTC	CASSSRQSGSSYNEQFF
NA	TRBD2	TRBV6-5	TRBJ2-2	TGTGCCAGCAGTCGCTTAGCGGGAGTCACCGGGGAGCTGTTTTTT	CASSRLAGVTGELFF
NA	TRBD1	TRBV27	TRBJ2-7	TGTGCGGTGACAGGGGGTCCCTACGAGCAGTACTTC	CAVTGGPYEQYF
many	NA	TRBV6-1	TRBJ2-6	TGTGCCAGCTGTCAGGTTGCTGGGGCCAACGTCCTGACTTTC	CASCQVAGANVLTF
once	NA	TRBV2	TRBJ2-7	TGTGCCAGCAGTGAGGGATGGGAGATCTCCTACGAGCAGTACTTC	CASSEGWEISYEQYF
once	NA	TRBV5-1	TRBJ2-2	TGCGCCAGCAGCTCGGACGGAGGTACCGGGGAGCTGTTTTTT	CASSSDGGTGELFF
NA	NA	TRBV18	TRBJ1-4	TGTGCCAGCTCACCAATGTCAGTTGCAACTAATGAAAAACTGTTTTTT	CASSPMSVATNEKLFF
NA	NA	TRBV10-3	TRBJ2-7	TGTGCCATCAGTACGGTAAGCGGCTCCTACGAGCAGTACTTC	CAISTVSGSYEQYF